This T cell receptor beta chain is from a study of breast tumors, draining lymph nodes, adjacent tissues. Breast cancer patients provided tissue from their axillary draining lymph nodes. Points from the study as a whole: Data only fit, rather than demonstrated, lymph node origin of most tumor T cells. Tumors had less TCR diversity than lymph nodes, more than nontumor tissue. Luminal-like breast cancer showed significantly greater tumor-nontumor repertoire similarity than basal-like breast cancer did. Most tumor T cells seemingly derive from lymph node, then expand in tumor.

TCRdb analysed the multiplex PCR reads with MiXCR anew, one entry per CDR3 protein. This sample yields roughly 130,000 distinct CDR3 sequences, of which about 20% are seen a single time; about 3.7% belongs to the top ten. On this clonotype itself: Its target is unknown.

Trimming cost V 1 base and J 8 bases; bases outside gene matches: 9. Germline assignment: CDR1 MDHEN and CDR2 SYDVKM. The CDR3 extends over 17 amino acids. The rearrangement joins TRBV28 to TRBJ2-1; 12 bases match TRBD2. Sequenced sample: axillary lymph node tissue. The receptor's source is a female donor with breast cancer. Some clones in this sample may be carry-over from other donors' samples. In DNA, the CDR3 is TGTGCCAGCAGTTTATCCCTAGCGGGAGGGACGGTCGATGAGCAGTTCTTC. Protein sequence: CASSLSLAGGTVDEQFF.